This TCR beta chain was obtained from a study of blood T cell repertoires in COVID-19. In the study overall: The United States, Italy and Spain provided the acute and convalescent COVID-19 samples.

Germline CDR1 MNHEY, CDR2 SMNVEV (reference sequence). The CDR3 runs 14 residues. The ends were cut back, 5 bases at V and 0 bases at J, with 8 bases in the middle. The table came from immunoSEQ multiplex PCR; TCRdb's copy has only in-frame clones and leaves some out. The table has 150,000 or so clones, 87% seen once. V and J are TRBV27 and TRBJ1-5, with D perhaps matching TRBD1 (6 bases). The source is a man at least 80 years old with acute or convalescent COVID-19. The specimen was peripheral blood. The CDR3 loop is CASSQGLSNQPQHF. For the CDR3, the DNA is TGTGCCAGCAGTCAGGGGCTTAGCAATCAGCCCCAGCATTTT.